This is a list of T cell receptor beta chains from one sample in a study of T cell responses to AZD1222 COVID-19 vaccine. TCRdb's table, derived via immunoSEQ multiplex PCR, lists solely in-frame clones and lacks some. Of approximately 130,000 clones listed, over 75% were seen once; the top ten hold 4.5% to 7%. This specimen was peripheral blood, taken 28 days after the second AZD1222 dose. These TCRs come from an adult who received the AZD1222 COVID-19 vaccine. Both conserved end residues are part of each CDR3. A D gene is named only where the DNA matches it firmly. Part of the rows lack a size; the others show once, few, many or a class for expanded clones.

CDR3aa	CDR3nt	j_gene	d_gene	abundance	v_gene
CASSDNLSTNEKLFF	TGTGCCAGCAGTGACAACCTATCAACTAATGAAAAACTGTTTTTT	TRBJ1-4	NA	NA	TRBV2
CAWSFRTGGFHEQYF	TGTGCCTGGAGTTTCAGGACAGGGGGCTTCCACGAGCAGTACTTC	TRBJ2-7	TRBD1	NA	TRBV30
CASSFSEGDSYNEQFF	TGTGCCAGCTCCTTCAGCGAGGGTGACTCGTACAATGAGCAGTTCTTC	TRBJ2-1	NA	NA	TRBV18
CASSLVGWAGFF	TGTGCCAGCAGTTTAGTTGGCTGGGCTGGGTTCTTC	TRBJ2-1	NA	NA	TRBV12-3/TRBV12-4
CASSVGQNPNYGYTF	TGTGCCAGCAGCGTAGGACAGAACCCTAACTATGGCTACACCTTC	TRBJ1-2	NA	once	TRBV9
CASSSPGAGNTIYF	TGTGCCAGCAGTTCCCCGGGGGCTGGAAACACCATATATTTT	TRBJ1-3	NA	once	TRBV28
CASSSFLSQGDQPQHF	TGTGCCAGCAGCTCATTCCTTTCCCAGGGAGACCAGCCCCAGCATTTT	TRBJ1-5	NA	NA	TRBV11-2
CASSEGRRNLNTEAFF	TGCGCCAGCAGCGAGGGACGGAGGAACTTGAACACTGAAGCTTTCTTT	TRBJ1-1	NA	NA	TRBV5-1
CASSERGPNYGYTF	TGTGCCAGCAGTGAGCGGGGACCGAACTATGGCTACACCTTC	TRBJ1-2	NA	NA	TRBV2
CASSQASGSYEQYF	TGTGCCAGCAGCCAAGCAAGCGGGAGCTACGAGCAGTACTTC	TRBJ2-7	TRBD2	NA	TRBV3-1/TRBV3-2
CATCQGRGSSYEQYF	TGTGCCACCTGCCAAGGACGGGGAAGCTCCTACGAGCAGTACTTC	TRBJ2-7	NA	NA	TRBV19